Each of the 19 T cell receptor beta chains below was sequenced from the same sample in a study of blood T cell repertoires in COVID-19. Method: immunoSEQ multiplex PCR; TCRdb's copy keeps in-frame clones and lacks some. The sample contains 540,000 or so clones, about 88% of which appear only once. Sequenced input: peripheral blood. The source of these receptors is a woman aged 45-65 years with COVID-19, enrolled during active disease.

The chain uses TRBV29-1 and TRBJ2-6; D not certain. This CDR3 is built from 13 residues. Trimming took off 7 bases at V and 0 bases at J, with 7 bases between the two ends. Germline CDR1 SQVTM, CDR2 ANQGSEA. CDR3 sequence (DNA): TGCAGCGCCCGCGTCTCTGGGGCCAACGTCCTGACTTTC. It yields the protein CSARVSGANVLTF. Full variable domain (missing parts from reference TRBV29-1 and TRBJ2-6): SAVISQKPSRDICQRGTSLTIQCQVDSQVTMMFWYRQQPGQSLTLIATANQGSEATYESGFVIDKFPISRPNLTFSTLTVSNMSPEDSSIYLCSARVSGANVLTFGAGSRLTVL.

The rearrangement uses TRBV10-3 and TRBJ1-2, with TRBD1 as a possible D gene (6 bases). The CDR3 consists of 20 residues. Germline CDR1 reads ENHRY; CDR2 reads SYGVKD. Deletions cut 2 bases from V and 5 bases from J, with 30 bases between. The CDR3 DNA is TGTGCCATCAGTGAGGGTCAGGGGCCGGCGAGGGATCAAGAAAAATATGGCTACACCTTC. This gives the protein CAISEGQGPARDQEKYGYTF.

The chain is built from TRBV6-5 and TRBJ1-6; TRBD1 might be the D (5 bases). Deletions cut 7 bases from V and 3 bases from J, with 13 bases between. Germline V lookup: CDR1 MNHEY, CDR2 SVGAGI. This CDR3 is 15 amino acids long. DNA of the CDR3: TGTGCCAGCACCCAAGCAGGGCTCTATAATTCACCCCTCCACTTT. It yields the protein CASTQAGLYNSPLHF.

The rearrangement uses TRBV14 and TRBJ1-1; D possibly corresponds to TRBD1 (6 bases). Germline values: CDR1 SGHDN, CDR2 FVKESK. Trimming cost V 0 bases and J 2 bases, with 22 bases left between them. This CDR3 has 19 residues. For the CDR3, the DNA is TGTGCCAGCAGCCAAGATTTAGCAGCGGTCAGGGGCCTCAACACTGAAGCTTTCTTT. Translation: CASSQDLAAVRGLNTEAFF. The whole variable domain, filled in from reference TRBV14 and TRBJ1-1, reads EAGVTQFPSHSVIEKGQTVTLRCDPISGHDNLYWYRRVMGKEIKFLLHFVKESKQDESGMPNNRFLAERTGGTYSTLKVQPAELEDSGVYFCASSQDLAAVRGLNTEAFFGQGTRLTVV.

This rearrangement joins TRBV5-4 to TRBJ1-4, with D possibly TRBD1 on 5 matching bases. Trimming took off 0 bases at V and 8 bases at J, with 17 bases between the two ends. The CDR3 extends over 16 amino acids. Germline V gives CDR1 SGHNT, CDR2 YYREEE (reference sequence). CDR3 in amino acids: CASSLGGQGIGEKLFF. The DNA of the CDR3 is TGTGCCAGCAGCTTGGGTGGGCAGGGAATAGGCGAAAAACTGTTTTTT.

CDR3 sequence reads: CSAEDREEAFF. The CDR3 nucleotides are TGCAGTGCGGAGGATAGGGAGGAAGCTTTCTTT. This chain uses TRBV20-1 with TRBJ1-1; D not resolved. Germline CDR1 DFQATT, CDR2 SNEGSKA (reference sequence). The CDR3 runs to 11 residues. Trimming pared 6 bases from V and 8 bases from J, leaving 13 bases between.

This chain uses TRBV5-8 with TRBJ2-5; TRBD2 matches at 7 bases. This CDR3 spans 15 amino acids. V trimming: 4 bases; J trimming: 1 base; junction bases outside the gene matches: 7. CDR1 SGHTS and CDR2 YDEGEE come from the germline V gene. The CDR3 nucleotides are TGTGCCAGCAGCCAGTACGGGGGGTTCCAAGAGACCCAGTACTTC. Protein: CASSQYGGFQETQYF.

V gene TRBV4-2 combines with J gene TRBJ2-4, with D possibly TRBD2 on 6 matching bases. Germline lookup yields CDR1 LGHNA and CDR2 YNFKEQ. CDR3 length equals 16 residues. Between the trimmed V and J ends, which lost 0 bases and 7 bases, there was a span of 16 bases. CDR3 sequence: CASSQEMISGFNIQYF. The CDR3 DNA reads as TGTGCCAGCAGCCAAGAGATGATTAGCGGTTTCAACATTCAGTACTTC.

The chain links TRBV2 to TRBJ1-2; possible D gene TRBD1, 6 bases. CDR1 and CDR2 (germline): SNHLY, FYNNEI. V was pared by 6 bases and J by 4 bases, with 9 bases between. CDR3 length: 12 residues. CDR3 in DNA: TGTGCCAGCAGCCCGGACAGCTATGGCTACACCTTC. The encoded protein is CASSPDSYGYTF.

The V call is TRBV30, the J call TRBJ1-1; 7 bases match TRBD1. V was clipped by 7 bases and J by 3 bases; unmatched bases: 2. Per germline, CDR1 GTSNPN and CDR2 SVGIG (reference sequence). The CDR3 loop spans 11 amino acids. The CDR3 DNA is TGTGCCTTTGACAGGGACACTGAAGCTTTCTTT. Its protein is CAFDRDTEAFF.

This chain uses TRBV5-1 with TRBJ2-1; 12 bases line up with TRBD2. The J segment lost 9 bases and the V segment lost 5 bases, leaving 9 bases of the junction unmatched. CDR3 length: 15 amino acids. CDR1 and CDR2 (germline): SGHRS, YFSETQ. CDR3 sequence: CASRTSGGQSSEQFF. DNA of the CDR3: TGCGCCAGCAGGACTAGCGGGGGCCAGAGCAGTGAGCAGTTCTTC. Complete variable domain (other parts from reference TRBV5-1 and TRBJ2-1): KAGVTQTPRYLIKTRGQQVTLSCSPISGHRSVSWYQQTPGQGLQFLFEYFSETQRNKGNFPGRFSGRQFSNSRSEMNVSTLELGDSALYLCASRTSGGQSSEQFFGPGTRLTVL.

The genes are TRBV30 and TRBJ2-5, with 15 nucleotides matching TRBD2. The CDR3 loop spans 16 amino acids. Germline V CDR1 and CDR2: GTSNPN, SVGIG (reference sequence). Trimming cost V 2 bases and J 4 bases; bases outside gene matches: 5. CDR3 sequence: CAWSWTSGGARETQYF. The DNA of the CDR3 is TGTGCCTGGAGTTGGACTAGCGGGGGGGCCAGAGAGACCCAGTACTTC.

The chain employs TRBV5-1 and TRBJ1-2; D might be TRBD1 (5 bases). CDR3 length: 12 amino acids. Trimming removed 1 base at V and 12 bases at J, with 13 bases between. Per the germline V gene, CDR1 is SGHRS and CDR2 is YFSETQ. Here the CDR3 reads CASSLIGGMHTF. CDR3 in DNA: TGCGCCAGCAGCTTGATCGGGGGTATGCACACCTTC. Supplemented by reference TRBV5-1 and TRBJ1-2, the full variable domain reads KAGVTQTPRYLIKTRGQQVTLSCSPISGHRSVSWYQQTPGQGLQFLFEYFSETQRNKGNFPGRFSGRQFSNSRSEMNVSTLELGDSALYLCASSLIGGMHTFGSGTRLTVV.

The chain employs TRBV6-5 and TRBJ1-5, with 7 nucleotides matching TRBD1. The V gene end was trimmed by 6 bases and the J gene end by 0 bases; junction bases not matched to a gene: 5. This CDR3 comprises 15 residues. In germline, CDR1 is MNHEY, CDR2 SVGAGI. The CDR3 reads CASSGQVYSNQPQHF. CDR3 nucleotides: TGTGCCAGCAGCGGACAGGTTTATAGCAATCAGCCCCAGCATTTT.

The genes are TRBV6-5 and TRBJ1-4; D is unresolved. The ends were cut back, 6 bases at V and 7 bases at J, with 15 bases in the middle. The CDR3 extends over 14 amino acids. Germline V lookup: CDR1 MNHEY, CDR2 SVGAGI. The CDR3 sequence is CASSPIGGGEKLFF. CDR3 in DNA: TGTGCCAGCAGCCCAATCGGAGGAGGTGAAAAACTGTTTTTT.

This CDR3 reads CASSPPDEQFF. The CDR3 nucleotides read TGTGCCAGCAGCCCCCCGGATGAGCAGTTCTTC. The chain links TRBV6-5 to TRBJ2-1; D is unresolved. The CDR3 spans 11 residues. The germline V gene encodes CDR1 MNHEY and CDR2 SVGAGI. V lost 6 bases, J lost 8 bases, and 8 bases lay in between.

This chain links TRBV27 with TRBJ2-7, with D perhaps TRBD1 (5 bases). The germline V and J ends were trimmed by 3 bases and 0 bases, with 9 bases remaining between them. Germline V gives CDR1 MNHEY, CDR2 SMNVEV (reference sequence). This CDR3 comprises 14 residues. The CDR3 DNA sequence: TGTGCCAGCAGTTTGCAGGGTCTCTCCTACGAGCAGTACTTC. Protein sequence: CASSLQGLSYEQYF.

CDR3 bases: TGTGCCACCCCCCTCCCACAGCAGGGGCTCTCTGGGGCCAACGTCCTGACTTTC. This codes for CATPLPQQGLSGANVLTF. This chain uses TRBV7-9 with TRBJ2-6; weak D call: TRBD1 (6 bases). Per the germline V gene, CDR1 is SEHNR and CDR2 is FQNEAQ (reference sequence). This CDR3 is built from 18 residues. Trimming pared 10 bases from V and 0 bases from J, leaving 22 bases between.

Only a few counts were recorded for this clone. The chain couples TRBV4-1 to TRBJ2-2; no clear D. V lost 0 bases, J lost 4 bases, and 9 bases lay in between. The CDR3 length is 15 residues. The germline CDR1 and CDR2 sequences are MGHRA and YSYEKL. The CDR3 loop is CASSQDSTGTGELFF. CDR3 sequence (DNA): TGCGCCAGCAGCCAAGATTCCACGGGCACCGGGGAGCTGTTTTTT.